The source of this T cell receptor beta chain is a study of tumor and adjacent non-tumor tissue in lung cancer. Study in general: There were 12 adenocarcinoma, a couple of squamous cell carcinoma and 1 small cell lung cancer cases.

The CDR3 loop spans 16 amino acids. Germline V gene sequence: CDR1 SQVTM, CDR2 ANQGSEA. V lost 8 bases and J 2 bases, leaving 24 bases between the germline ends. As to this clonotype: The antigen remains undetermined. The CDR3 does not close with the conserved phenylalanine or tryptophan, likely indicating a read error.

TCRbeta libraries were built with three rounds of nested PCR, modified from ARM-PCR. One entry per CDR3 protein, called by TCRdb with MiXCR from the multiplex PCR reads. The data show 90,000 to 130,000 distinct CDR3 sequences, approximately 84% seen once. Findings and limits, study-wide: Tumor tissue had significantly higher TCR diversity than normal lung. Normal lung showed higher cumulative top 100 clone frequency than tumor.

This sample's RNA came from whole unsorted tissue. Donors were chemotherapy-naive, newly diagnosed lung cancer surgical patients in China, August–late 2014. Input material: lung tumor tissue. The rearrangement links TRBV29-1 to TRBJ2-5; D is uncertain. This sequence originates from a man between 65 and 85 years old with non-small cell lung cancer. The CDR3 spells CSPKLYLQIGQETQYS. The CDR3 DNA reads TGCAGCCCCAAGCTCTACCTCCAGATAGGTCAAGAGACCCAGTACTCC.